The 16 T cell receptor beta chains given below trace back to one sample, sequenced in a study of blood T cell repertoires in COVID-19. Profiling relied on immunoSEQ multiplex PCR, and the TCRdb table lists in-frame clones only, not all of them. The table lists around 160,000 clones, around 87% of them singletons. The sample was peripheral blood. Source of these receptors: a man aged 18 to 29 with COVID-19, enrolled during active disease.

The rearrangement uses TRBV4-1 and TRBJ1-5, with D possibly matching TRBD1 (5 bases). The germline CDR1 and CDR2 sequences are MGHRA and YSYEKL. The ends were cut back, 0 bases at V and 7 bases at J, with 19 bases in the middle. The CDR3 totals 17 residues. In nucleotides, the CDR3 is TGCGCCAGCAGCCAAGATGGTAGGTCAGGGAATCTGCAGCCCCAGCATTTT. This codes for CASSQDGRSGNLQPQHF.

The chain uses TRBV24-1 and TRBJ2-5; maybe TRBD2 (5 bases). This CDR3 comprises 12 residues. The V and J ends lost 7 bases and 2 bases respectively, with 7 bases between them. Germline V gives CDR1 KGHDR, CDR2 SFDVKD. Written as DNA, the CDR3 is TGTGCCACCAGGGACTTTCAAGAGACCCAGTACTTC. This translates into CATRDFQETQYF.

CDR3 sequence: CASSLSGTSGPLLTDTQYF. CDR3 coding DNA: TGTGCCAGCAGCTTATCGGGGACTAGCGGACCCTTACTCACAGATACGCAGTATTTT. The rearrangement uses TRBV7-2 and TRBJ2-3; 11 bases map to TRBD2. The CDR3 contains 19 residues. After removal of 2 bases from V and 2 bases from J, the junction contained 12 bases not matched to a gene. Per the germline V gene, CDR1 is SGHTA and CDR2 is FQGNSA.

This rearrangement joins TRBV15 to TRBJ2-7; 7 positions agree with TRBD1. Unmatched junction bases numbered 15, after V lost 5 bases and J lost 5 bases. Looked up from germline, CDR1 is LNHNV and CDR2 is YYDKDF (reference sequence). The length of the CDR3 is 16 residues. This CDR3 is CATSYPRQGREDEQYF. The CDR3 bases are TGTGCCACCAGCTATCCCCGACAGGGAAGGGAAGACGAGCAGTACTTC.

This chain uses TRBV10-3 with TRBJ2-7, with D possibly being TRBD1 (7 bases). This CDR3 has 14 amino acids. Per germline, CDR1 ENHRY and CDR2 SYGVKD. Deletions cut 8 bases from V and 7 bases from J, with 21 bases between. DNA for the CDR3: TGTGCCATCGGTTCTGGAGGGGGCTTGGATGAGCAGTACTTC. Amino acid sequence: CAIGSGGGLDEQYF.

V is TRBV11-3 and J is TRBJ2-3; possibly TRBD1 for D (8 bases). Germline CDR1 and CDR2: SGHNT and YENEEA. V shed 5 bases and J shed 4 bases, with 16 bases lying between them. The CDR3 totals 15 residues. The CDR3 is CASSRRQGRADTQYF. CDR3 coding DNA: TGTGCCAGCAGCCGACGACAGGGGAGGGCAGATACGCAGTATTTT.

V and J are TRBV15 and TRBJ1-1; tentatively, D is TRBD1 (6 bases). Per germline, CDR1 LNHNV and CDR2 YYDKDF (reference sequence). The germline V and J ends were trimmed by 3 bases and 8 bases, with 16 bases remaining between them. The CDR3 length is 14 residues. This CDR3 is CATSRRAGAWEAFF. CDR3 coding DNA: TGTGCCACCAGCAGGCGGGCAGGGGCTTGGGAAGCTTTCTTT.

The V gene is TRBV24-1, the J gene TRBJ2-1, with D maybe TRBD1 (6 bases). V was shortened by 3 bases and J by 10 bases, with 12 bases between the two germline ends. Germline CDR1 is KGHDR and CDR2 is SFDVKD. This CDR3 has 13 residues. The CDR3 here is CATSDTDRSEQFF. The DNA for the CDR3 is TGTGCCACCAGTGATACAGACAGGAGCGAGCAGTTCTTC.

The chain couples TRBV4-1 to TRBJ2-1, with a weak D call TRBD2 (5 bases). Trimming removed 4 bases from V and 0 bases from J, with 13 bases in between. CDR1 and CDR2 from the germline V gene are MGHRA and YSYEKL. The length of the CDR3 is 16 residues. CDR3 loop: CASSPRTASSYNEQFF. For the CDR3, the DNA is TGCGCCAGCAGCCCCCGGACTGCCAGCTCCTACAATGAGCAGTTCTTC.

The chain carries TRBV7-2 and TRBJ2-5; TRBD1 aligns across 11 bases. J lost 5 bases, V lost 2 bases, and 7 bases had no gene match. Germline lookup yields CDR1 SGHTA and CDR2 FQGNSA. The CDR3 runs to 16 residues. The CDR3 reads CASSLLGQGGGETQYF. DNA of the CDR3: TGTGCCAGCAGCTTACTGGGACAGGGGGGCGGGGAGACCCAGTACTTC. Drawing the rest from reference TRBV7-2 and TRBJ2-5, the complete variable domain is GAGVSQSPSNKVTEKGKDVELRCDPISGHTALYWYRQSLGQGLEFLIYFQGNSAPDKSGLPSDRFSAERTGGSVSTLTIQRTQQEDSAVYLCASSLLGQGGGETQYFGPGTRLLVL.

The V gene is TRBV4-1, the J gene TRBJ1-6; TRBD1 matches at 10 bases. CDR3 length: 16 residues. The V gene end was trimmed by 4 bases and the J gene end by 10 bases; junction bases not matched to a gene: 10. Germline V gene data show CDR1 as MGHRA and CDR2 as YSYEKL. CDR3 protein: CASSPQGRDRGSPLHF. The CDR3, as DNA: TGCGCCAGCAGCCCCCAGGGGAGGGACAGGGGATCACCCCTCCACTTT.

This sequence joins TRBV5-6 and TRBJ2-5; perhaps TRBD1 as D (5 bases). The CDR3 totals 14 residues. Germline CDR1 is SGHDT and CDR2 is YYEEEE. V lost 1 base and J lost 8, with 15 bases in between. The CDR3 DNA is TGTGCCAGCAGCTTGAGGCCGGACAAAGGCACCCAGTACTTC. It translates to CASSLRPDKGTQYF.

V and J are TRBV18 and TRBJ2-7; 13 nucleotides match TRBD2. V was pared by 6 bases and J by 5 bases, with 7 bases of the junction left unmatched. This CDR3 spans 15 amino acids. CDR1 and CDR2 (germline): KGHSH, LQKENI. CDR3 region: CASSSQGLAGDEQYF. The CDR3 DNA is TGTGCCAGCTCCTCCCAAGGACTAGCGGGAGACGAGCAGTACTTC.

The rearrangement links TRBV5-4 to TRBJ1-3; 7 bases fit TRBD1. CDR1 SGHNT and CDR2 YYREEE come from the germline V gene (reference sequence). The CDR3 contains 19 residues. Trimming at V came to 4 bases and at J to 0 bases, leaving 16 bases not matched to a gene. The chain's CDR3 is CASSPSGDRFLVSGNTIYF. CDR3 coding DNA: TGTGCCAGCAGCCCAAGTGGGGACAGATTCCTTGTCTCTGGAAACACCATATATTTT.

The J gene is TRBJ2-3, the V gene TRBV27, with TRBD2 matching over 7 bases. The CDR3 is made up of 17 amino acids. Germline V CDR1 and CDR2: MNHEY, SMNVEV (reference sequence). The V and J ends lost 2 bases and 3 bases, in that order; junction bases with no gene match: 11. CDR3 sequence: CASSLTLSTSLTDTQYF. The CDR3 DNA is TGTGCCAGCAGTTTAACGCTCTCGACTAGCCTAACAGATACGCAGTATTTT.

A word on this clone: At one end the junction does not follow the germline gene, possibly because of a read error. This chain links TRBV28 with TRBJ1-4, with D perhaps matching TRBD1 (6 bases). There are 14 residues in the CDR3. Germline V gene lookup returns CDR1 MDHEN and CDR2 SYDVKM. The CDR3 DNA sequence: TGTGCCAGCAGCGTACAGGGACGGGATGAAAAACTGCTTTTT. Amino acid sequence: CASSVQGRDEKLLF.